This T cell receptor beta chain was retrieved from a study of cytomegalovirus exposure and HLA in healthy donors. With respect to this clone: No antigen is known for it.

With 60 Vbeta and 13 Jbeta primers, the PCR was carried out. In the original analysis: An analysis performed later counted about 80 million unique TCR beta chains (roughly 11 million of them shared). Sequencing used immunoSEQ multiplex PCR; TCRdb keeps in-frame clones, though not all of them. V and J calls plus clone size are reproduced from that table; the DNA served to infer D and trimming. The table lists approximately 150,000 clones, around 75% of them singletons, with about 11% in the top ten. Whole-study findings and limits: Cytomegalovirus status, reportedly, was diagnosed with high specificity and sensitivity by the classifier.

The CDR3 sequence is 17 residues long. Germline-derived CDR1 and CDR2 are MGHRA and YSYEKL. V gave up 1 base and J gave up 0 bases; unmatched junction bases: 6. Sequenced sample: PBMCs. The chain employs TRBV4-1 and TRBJ2-1; 7 positions match TRBD2. This clonotype was sampled from a man younger than 30 in good health and CMV-seropositive. CDR3 nucleotides: TGCGCCAGCAGCCAAGTTTTGGCGGGAGTCTCCTACAATGAGCAGTTCTTC. Translation gives CASSQVLAGVSYNEQFF.